Shown below are 32 T cell receptor beta chains from a single sample sequenced in a study of T cells after yellow fever vaccination. MiXCR was run by TCRdb on the 5' RACE reads, yielding one entry per CDR3 protein. The repertoire holds 150,000 or so distinct CDR3 sequences, with around 7.2% as singletons. The specimen comprised CD4+ T cells sorted from PBMCs, sampled about 5 days after the first yellow fever vaccination. Every receptor here comes from a man younger than 35 who received the YFV17D yellow fever vaccine.

This clonotype was observed a few times. The chain is built from TRBV12-3 or TRBV12-4 and TRBJ2-1; D remains ambiguous. The CDR3 spans 16 residues. Trimming removed 2 bases from V and 4 bases from J, with 15 bases in between. The CDR3 loop reads CASSLFGPPEYNEQFF. The CDR3 DNA reads as TGTGCCAGCAGTTTATTCGGCCCCCCGGAATACAATGAGCAGTTCTTC.

This clonotype was observed at least ten times. This chain uses TRBV18 with TRBJ1-1; TRBD1 is a possible D gene (6 bases). Germline CDR1 is KGHSH and CDR2 is LQKENI. Trimming left V 3 bases short and J 5 bases short, with 19 bases between. The CDR3 has 16 amino acids. The CDR3 protein is CASSPAGAQGGTEAFF. CDR3 coding DNA: TGTGCCAGCTCACCCGCGGGTGCACAGGGAGGGACTGAAGCTTTCTTT.

This clonotype has a count of ten or more. The V gene is TRBV6-5, the J gene TRBJ2-1; TRBD2 aligns across 12 bases. This CDR3 has 15 amino acids. Germline trimming cut 2 bases from V and 12 bases from J; bases unmatched to any gene: 8. Germline V gene data show CDR1 as MNHEY and CDR2 as SVGAGI. The CDR3 region is CASSYRASGGARQFF. The CDR3 DNA reads TGTGCCAGCAGTTACAGGGCTAGCGGGGGGGCAAGGCAGTTCTTC.

This clonotype was counted ten times or more. The genes are TRBV5-1 and TRBJ2-5; maybe TRBD1 (6 bases). CDR3 length: 14 residues. Trimming pared 4 bases from V and 4 bases from J, leaving 14 bases between. Looked up from germline, CDR1 is SGHRS and CDR2 is YFSETQ. In nucleotides, the CDR3 is TGCGCCAGCAGCCTAAAACAGGGAAGAGAGACCCAGTACTTC. Protein: CASSLKQGRETQYF.

The chain combines TRBV7-2 with TRBJ1-1; 9 nucleotides match TRBD1. J lost 4 bases, V lost 0 bases, and 3 bases had no gene match. This CDR3 contains 15 residues. The germline gives CDR1 SGHTA, CDR2 FQGNSA. In DNA, the CDR3 is TGTGCCAGCAGCTTAGCGCTGACAGGGGGCACTGAAGCTTTCTTT. Protein product: CASSLALTGGTEAFF.

This clonotype was found many times. The chain links TRBV20-1 to TRBJ2-5; perhaps TRBD2 as D (6 bases). The CDR3 consists of 15 residues. Germline loops: CDR1 DFQATT, CDR2 SNEGSKA (reference sequence). The ends were cut back, 2 bases at V and 5 bases at J, with 18 bases in the middle. DNA of the CDR3: TGCAGTGCTAGACCACCGGAGGGTGTGGGGGAGACCCAGTACTTC. This gives the protein CSARPPEGVGETQYF.

This clonotype was found a few times. The chain is built from TRBV7-2 and TRBJ1-2; tentative D call: TRBD1 (5 bases). The CDR3 totals 15 residues. V was pared by 5 bases and J by 5 bases, with 18 bases between. Germline loops: CDR1 SGHTA, CDR2 FQGNSA. The CDR3 here is CASSRTGQEGYGYTF. The CDR3 DNA follows: TGTGCCAGCAGCCGAACGGGTCAGGAGGGGTATGGCTACACCTTC. The full variable domain, completed using reference TRBV7-2 and TRBJ1-2, is GAGVSQSPSNKVTEKGKDVELRCDPISGHTALYWYRQSLGQGLEFLIYFQGNSAPDKSGLPSDRFSAERTGGSVSTLTIQRTQQEDSAVYLCASSRTGQEGYGYTFGSGTRLTVV.

In its sample, this clonotype was seen many times. The chain recombines TRBV20-1 with TRBJ2-3; 7 bases align to TRBD2. CDR1 and CDR2 from the germline V gene are DFQATT and SNEGSKA (reference sequence). Trimming removed 2 bases from V and 0 bases from J; junction bases left unmatched: 5. The length of the CDR3 is 15 residues. The CDR3 sequence: CSARSWRESTDTQYF. The CDR3 nucleotides are TGCAGTGCTAGAAGCTGGCGGGAGAGCACAGATACGCAGTATTTT.

The chain links TRBV20-1 to TRBJ2-3; no clear D. Trimming pared 1 base from V and 6 bases from J, leaving 8 bases between. The CDR3 is made up of 12 amino acids. Germline V gene lookup returns CDR1 DFQATT and CDR2 SNEGSKA (reference sequence). DNA for the CDR3: TGCAGTGCTAGAGGTGAGGTCGATACGCAGTATTTT. It specifies CSARGEVDTQYF.

This clonotype was seen ten or more times. The V gene is TRBV5-1, the J gene TRBJ2-1; tentatively, D is TRBD1 (7 bases). CDR1 and CDR2 (germline): SGHRS, YFSETQ. The CDR3 is made up of 15 amino acids. Trimming left V 2 bases short and J 5 bases short, with 14 bases between. CDR3 nucleotide sequence: TGCGCCAGCAGCTTTCGGGGACAGCGGGACAATGAGCAGTTCTTC. Protein: CASSFRGQRDNEQFF.

This clonotype has ten or more counts. The V gene is TRBV11-1, the J gene TRBJ2-2; 14 bases map to TRBD2. V was clipped by 3 bases and J by 3 bases; unmatched bases: 9. The CDR3 is 19 amino acids. Germline CDR1 SGHAT, CDR2 FQDESV (reference sequence). CDR3 loop: CASSLIGTSGGPHTGELFF. CDR3 sequence (DNA): TGTGCCAGCAGCTTGATCGGGACTAGCGGGGGACCCCACACCGGGGAGCTGTTTTTT.

This clonotype was picked up a small number of times. The J gene is TRBJ2-1, the V gene TRBV7-7; tentative D call: TRBD2 (6 bases). Per germline, CDR1 SSHAT and CDR2 FNYEAQ (reference sequence). The ends were cut back, 5 bases at V and 3 bases at J, with 11 bases in the middle. This CDR3 spans 14 amino acids. The CDR3 is CASSPSSGYNEQFF. CDR3 in DNA: TGTGCCAGCAGCCCTAGTAGCGGCTACAATGAGCAGTTCTTC.

This clonotype was seen more than once but under ten times. The DNA for the CDR3 is TGTGCCAGTCGGAACAGCGGGGGCCAACAAGAGACCCAGTACTTC. This translates into CASRNSGGQQETQYF. The chain recombines TRBV12-3 or TRBV12-4 with TRBJ2-5, with 8 nucleotides matching TRBD2. The CDR3 runs 15 residues. The junction had 11 bases not matched to a gene; V was cut back by 9 bases and J by 2 bases.

This clonotype was observed at least ten times. The CDR3 loop reads CASRRQGTGELFF. The CDR3 DNA reads TGTGCCAGCAGAAGACAGGGTACCGGGGAGCTGTTTTTT. The J gene is TRBJ2-2, the V gene TRBV12-3 or TRBV12-4; 7 bases map to TRBD1. V shed 6 bases, J shed 5 bases, and the junction held 3 bases outside the gene matches. The CDR3 extends over 13 amino acids.

This clonotype occurred many times. The gene calls are TRBV11-1 and TRBJ2-7; 7 bases fit TRBD1. V shed 2 bases and J 2 bases; nucleotides not matched to a gene: 6. CDR1 and CDR2 from the germline V gene are SGHAT and FQDESV (reference sequence). This CDR3 has 15 residues. The chain's CDR3 is CASSLSGTATYEQYF. The DNA for the CDR3 is TGTGCCAGCAGCTTATCGGGGACAGCCACCTACGAGCAGTACTTC.

This clonotype occurred a few times. J is TRBJ2-2 and V is TRBV6-1; 8 bases match TRBD1. The CDR3 length is 13 residues. V lost 6 bases to trimming and J lost 11 bases; unmatched junction nucleotides: 8. The germline V gene has CDR1 MNHNS and CDR2 SASEGT. CDR3 residues: CASSLPGGVELFF. The CDR3 coding sequence is TGTGCCAGCAGCCTTCCAGGGGGCGTAGAGCTGTTTTTT.

This clonotype was counted at least ten times. The rearrangement links TRBV4-3 to TRBJ1-1; 7 bases are a match to TRBD1. V was pared by 0 bases and J by 0 bases, with 10 bases of the junction left unmatched. The CDR3 is 18 residues long. Looked up from germline, CDR1 is LGHNA and CDR2 is YSLEER. The CDR3 coding sequence is TGCGCCAGCAGCCAAGAATCGGCAGGGGGGACAATGAACACTGAAGCTTTCTTT. Its translation: CASSQESAGGTMNTEAFF.

There are many counts of this clonotype. The genes are TRBV5-1 and TRBJ1-5; perhaps TRBD1 as D (5 bases). Germline CDR1 SGHRS, CDR2 YFSETQ. Trimming left V 2 bases short and J 0 bases short, with 9 bases between. This CDR3 spans 15 amino acids. In DNA form, the CDR3 reads TGCGCCAGCAGCTTAGGGGAGGATAGCAATCAGCCCCAGCATTTT. Amino acids: CASSLGEDSNQPQHF. Together with reference TRBV5-1 and TRBJ1-5, the CDR3 gives the full variable domain: KAGVTQTPRYLIKTRGQQVTLSCSPISGHRSVSWYQQTPGQGLQFLFEYFSETQRNKGNFPGRFSGRQFSNSRSEMNVSTLELGDSALYLCASSLGEDSNQPQHFGDGTRLSIL.

The CDR3 loop is CASSQGGLAGSFTDTQYF. CDR3 DNA sequence: TGTGCCAGCAGCCAGGGGGGACTAGCGGGGAGTTTCACAGATACGCAGTATTTT. This chain uses TRBV3-1 with TRBJ2-3; 13 bases are shared with TRBD2. The CDR3 extends over 18 amino acids. The V gene end was trimmed by 3 bases and the J gene end by 2 bases; junction bases not matched to a gene: 8. CDR1 is LGHDT and CDR2 is YNNKEL in the germline V gene (reference sequence).

This clonotype came up a few times. The V and J genes are TRBV9 and TRBJ2-2; tentatively, D is TRBD1 (5 bases). Per the germline V gene, CDR1 is SGDLS and CDR2 is YYNGEE. The CDR3 runs 14 residues. Trimming shortened V by 0 bases and J by 4 bases, and 7 bases separated the two germline ends. The chain's CDR3 is CASSVAGSTGELFF. CDR3 coding DNA: TGTGCCAGCAGCGTAGCAGGGTCCACCGGGGAGCTGTTTTTT.

The chain is built from TRBV18 and TRBJ2-7; 7 nucleotides align to TRBD1. The CDR3 spans 14 residues. Germline assignment: CDR1 KGHSH and CDR2 LQKENI. Unmatched junction bases numbered 7, after V lost 2 bases and J lost 6 bases. The CDR3, as DNA: TGTGCCAGCTCACCAGGGAACAGGGGCTCCGAGCAGTACGTC. Its protein is CASSPGNRGSEQYV.

This clonotype occurred many times. The chain uses TRBV15 and TRBJ1-5; maybe TRBD1 (6 bases). Trimming took 1 base from V and 0 from J, leaving 10 bases between them. This CDR3 is 16 amino acids long. The V gene's germline CDR1 is LNHNV and CDR2 YYDKDF (reference sequence). The CDR3 bases are TGTGCCACCAGCAGAGGGACAGCTTATAGCAATCAGCCCCAGCATTTT. This gives the protein CATSRGTAYSNQPQHF.

This chain joins TRBV20-1 and TRBJ2-7; 9 bases map to TRBD2. Germline CDR1 is DFQATT and CDR2 is SNEGSKA (reference sequence). The V and J ends lost 3 bases and 6 bases, in that order; junction bases with no gene match: 6. The CDR3 runs to 13 residues. In DNA, the CDR3 is TGCAGTGCTAGTCCTAGCGGGGTGGGCGAGCAGTACGTC. It is translated as CSASPSGVGEQYV.

This clonotype was observed at least ten times. The chain links TRBV6-1 to TRBJ1-2; the match to TRBD1 covers 10 bases. The CDR3 consists of 14 residues. V was pared by 6 bases and J by 4 bases, with 5 bases of the junction left unmatched. CDR1 MNHNS and CDR2 SASEGT come from the germline V gene. CDR3 nucleotides: TGTGCCAGCAGGTCGGGACAGGGGAGCTATGGCTACACCTTC. Protein sequence: CASRSGQGSYGYTF.

This clonotype was found many times. CDR3: CASSSTGIEQFF. In DNA form, the CDR3 reads TGTGCCAGCAGTTCGACAGGGATTGAGCAGTTCTTC. V usage is TRBV6-2 or TRBV6-3 and J usage is TRBJ2-1; 7 bases are shared with TRBD1. This CDR3 region has 12 residues. Germline V gene sequence: CDR1 MNHEY, CDR2 SVGEGT. The junction had 3 bases not matched to a gene; V was cut back by 4 bases and J by 9 bases.

The J gene is TRBJ1-1, the V gene TRBV30; D gene unclear. This CDR3 is 15 amino acids long. Trimming pared 0 bases from V and 4 bases from J, leaving 15 bases between. The germline CDR1 and CDR2 sequences are GTSNPN and SVGIG (reference sequence). CDR3 loop: CAWSVAGPRGTEAFF. CDR3 coding DNA: TGTGCCTGGAGTGTTGCCGGGCCCCGGGGCACTGAAGCTTTCTTT.

This clonotype came up a few times. CDR3 sequence (DNA): TGCGCCAGCAGCAAACAGGGGGACACCGGGGAGCTGTTTTTT. Translated, it gives CASSKQGDTGELFF. The V and J genes are TRBV5-1 and TRBJ2-2; TRBD1 aligns across 8 bases. Trimming at V came to 4 bases and at J to 3 bases, leaving 2 bases not matched to a gene. Germline-derived CDR1 and CDR2 are SGHRS and YFSETQ. The CDR3 consists of 14 residues.

The V and J genes are TRBV3-1 and TRBJ1-4; 7 bases are a match to TRBD1. Germline trimming cut 1 base from V and 5 bases from J; bases unmatched to any gene: 4. Germline CDR1 reads LGHDT; CDR2 reads YNNKEL (reference sequence). CDR3 size: 15 residues. The CDR3 nucleotides read TGTGCCAGCAGCCAAGGAGGGACAGTAAATGAAAAACTGTTTTTT. It translates to CASSQGGTVNEKLFF.

This clonotype was recorded many times. The V call is TRBV4-3, the J call TRBJ2-3; 7 nucleotides agree with TRBD1. This CDR3 comprises 16 residues. In germline, CDR1 is LGHNA, CDR2 YSLEER. The V segment lost 0 bases and the J segment 9 bases; nucleotides outside the gene matches: 12. The CDR3 loop reads CASSQDFAGGVATQYF. The CDR3 nucleotides are TGCGCCAGCAGCCAAGATTTCGCAGGGGGTGTCGCGACGCAGTATTTT.

This clonotype was seen many times. The rearrangement links TRBV7-9 to TRBJ1-2; unclear D gene. The CDR3 is 13 residues long. CDR1 is SEHNR, CDR2 FQNEAQ, per germline (reference sequence). The V and J ends lost 2 bases and 2 bases respectively, with 6 bases between them. CDR3 region: CASSLQENYGYTF. In nucleotides, the CDR3 is TGTGCCAGCAGCTTACAGGAGAACTATGGCTACACCTTC.

This clonotype was seen ten or more times. The chain has TRBV12-3 or TRBV12-4 and TRBJ2-7; 7 nucleotides agree with TRBD1. The CDR3 length is 14 residues. The trim removed 2 bases at V and 2 bases at J, leaving 3 bases unmatched. CDR3 sequence: CASSLWDRPYEQYF. In DNA form, the CDR3 reads TGTGCCAGCAGTTTATGGGACAGACCCTACGAGCAGTACTTC.

This clonotype was counted at least ten times. The rearrangement uses TRBV5-1 and TRBJ2-1; possible D gene TRBD2, 7 bases. CDR1 is SGHRS and CDR2 is YFSETQ in the germline V gene. The length of the CDR3 is 15 residues. V lost 4 bases and J lost 9, with 20 bases in between. DNA of the CDR3: TGCGCCAGCAGCCCCCGGGGAGGGGGAGGTGGTGAGCAGTTCTTC. This encodes CASSPRGGGGGEQFF.